This T cell receptor (beta chain) was profiled in a study of OX40 agonist ivuxolimab in advanced cancers. Overall study context: Patients received the agonistic anti-OX40 (CD134) antibody ivuxolimab.

The V gene's germline CDR1 is PRHDT and CDR2 FYEKMQ (reference sequence). The CDR3 has 14 residues. V shed 1 base and J shed 4 bases, with 7 bases lying between them. The assay was immunoSEQ multiplex PCR, and TCRdb's table has in-frame clones only and misses some. The sample records tens of thousands of clones, 80% to 90% being singletons. Study conclusions and caveats: With doses of 0.1 to 3.0 mg/kg, CD4+ and CD8+ blood T cells had undergone clonal expansion by week 6.

To note about this clone: Antigen unknown.

The sequences come from CD4+ or CD8+ T cells sorted from blood, collected in a trial of the OX40 agonist ivuxolimab. The TCR sequence derives from an adult with an advanced solid tumor such as melanoma, head and neck, liver or kidney cancer. The V call is TRBV13, the J call TRBJ2-2, with D tentatively TRBD1 (6 bases). Here the CDR3 reads CASSLEGGTGELFF. CDR3 DNA sequence: TGTGCCAGCAGCTTAGAAGGGGGCACCGGGGAGCTGTTTTTT.